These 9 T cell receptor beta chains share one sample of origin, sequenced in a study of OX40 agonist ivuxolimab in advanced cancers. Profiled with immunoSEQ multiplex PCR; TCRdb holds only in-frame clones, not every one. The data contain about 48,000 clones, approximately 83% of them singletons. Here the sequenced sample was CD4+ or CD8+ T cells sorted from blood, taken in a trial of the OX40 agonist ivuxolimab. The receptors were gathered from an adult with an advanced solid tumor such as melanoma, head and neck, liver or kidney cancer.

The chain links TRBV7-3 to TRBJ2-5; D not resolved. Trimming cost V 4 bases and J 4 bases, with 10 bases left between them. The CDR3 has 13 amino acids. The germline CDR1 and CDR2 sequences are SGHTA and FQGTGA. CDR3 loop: CASSSHRTETQYF. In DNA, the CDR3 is TGTGCCAGCAGCTCCCACCGAACAGAGACCCAGTACTTC. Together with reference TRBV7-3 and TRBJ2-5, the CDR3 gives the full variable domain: GAGVSQTPSNKVTEKGKYVELRCDPISGHTALYWYRQSLGQGPEFLIYFQGTGAADDSGLPNDRFFAVRPEGSVSTLKIQRTERGDSAVYLCASSSHRTETQYFGPGTRLLVL.

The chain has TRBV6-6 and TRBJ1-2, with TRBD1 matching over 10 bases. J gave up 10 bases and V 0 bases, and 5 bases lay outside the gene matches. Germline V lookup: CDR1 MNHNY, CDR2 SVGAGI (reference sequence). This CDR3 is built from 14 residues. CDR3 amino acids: CASSYSGGQGDYTF. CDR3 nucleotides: TGTGCCAGCAGTTACTCAGGAGGACAGGGGGACTACACCTTC.

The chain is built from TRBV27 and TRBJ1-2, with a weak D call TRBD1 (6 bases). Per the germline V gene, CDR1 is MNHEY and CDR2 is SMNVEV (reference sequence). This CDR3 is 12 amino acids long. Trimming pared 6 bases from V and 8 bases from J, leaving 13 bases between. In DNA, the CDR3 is TGTGCCAGCAGATCACAGGGATACGGCTACACCTTC. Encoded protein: CASRSQGYGYTF.

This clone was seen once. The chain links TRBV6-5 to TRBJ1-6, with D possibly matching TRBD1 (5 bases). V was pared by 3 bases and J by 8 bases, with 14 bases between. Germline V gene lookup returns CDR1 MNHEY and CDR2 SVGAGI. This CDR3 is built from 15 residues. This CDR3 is CASSYSDSLYSPLHF. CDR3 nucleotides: TGTGCCAGCAGTTATTCCGACAGTCTTTATTCACCCCTCCACTTT.

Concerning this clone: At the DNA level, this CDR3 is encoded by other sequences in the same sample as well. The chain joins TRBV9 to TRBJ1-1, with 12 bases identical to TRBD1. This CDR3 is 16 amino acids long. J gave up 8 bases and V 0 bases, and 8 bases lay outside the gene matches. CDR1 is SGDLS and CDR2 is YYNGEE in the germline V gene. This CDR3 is CASSVAPSGTGGEAFF. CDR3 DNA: TGTGCCAGCAGCGTAGCCCCCTCCGGGACAGGGGGCGAAGCTTTCTTT. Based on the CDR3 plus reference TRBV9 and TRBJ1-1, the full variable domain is DSGVTQTPKHLITATGQRVTLRCSPRSGDLSVYWYQQSLDQGLQFLIQYYNGEERAKGNILERFSAQQFPDLHSELNLSSLELGDSALYFCASSVAPSGTGGEAFFGQGTRLTVV.

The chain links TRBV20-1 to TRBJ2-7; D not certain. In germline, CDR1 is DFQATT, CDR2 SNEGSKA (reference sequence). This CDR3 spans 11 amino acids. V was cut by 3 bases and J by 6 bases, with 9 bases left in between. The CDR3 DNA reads TGCAGTGCTAGGGACGAGGCCGAGCAGTACTTC. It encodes CSARDEAEQYF.

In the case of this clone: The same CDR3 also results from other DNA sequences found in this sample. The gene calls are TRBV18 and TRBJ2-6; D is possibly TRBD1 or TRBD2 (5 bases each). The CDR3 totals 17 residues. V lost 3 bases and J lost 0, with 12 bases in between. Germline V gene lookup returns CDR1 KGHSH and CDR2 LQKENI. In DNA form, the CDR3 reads TGTGCCAGCTCACCTTACGGGACCACCTCTGGGGCCAACGTCCTGACTTTC. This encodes CASSPYGTTSGANVLTF.

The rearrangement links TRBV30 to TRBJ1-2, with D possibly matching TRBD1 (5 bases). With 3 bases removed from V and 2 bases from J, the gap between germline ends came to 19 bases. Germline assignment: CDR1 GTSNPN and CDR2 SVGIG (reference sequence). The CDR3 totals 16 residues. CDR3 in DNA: TGTGCCTGGAGGTTCAGGGCCCCAGGTAGCAACTATGGCTACACCTTC. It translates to CAWRFRAPGSNYGYTF. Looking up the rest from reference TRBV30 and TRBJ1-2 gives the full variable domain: SQTIHQWPATLVQPVGSPLSLECTVEGTSNPNLYWYRQAAGRGLQLLFYSVGIGQISSEVPQNLSASRPQDRQFILSSKKLLLSDSGFYLCAWRFRAPGSNYGYTFGSGTRLTVV.

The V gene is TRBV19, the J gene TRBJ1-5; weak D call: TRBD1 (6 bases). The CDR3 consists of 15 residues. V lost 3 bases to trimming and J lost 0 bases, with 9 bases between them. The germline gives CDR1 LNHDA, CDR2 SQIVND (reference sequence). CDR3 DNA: TGTGCCAGTAGTATTTGGGGGGCTAGCAATCAGCCCCAGCATTTT. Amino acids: CASSIWGASNQPQHF.